This TCR beta chain comes out of a study of vaccination and CD4 T cells after COVID-19. Study information: As a positive control, some control cultures were given a CEFX pool, while others were given an HIV-1 Nef pool or no peptide.

Losses at the gene ends were 6 bases for V and 7 bases for J; bases not matched to a gene: 6. Looked up from germline, CDR1 is LNHDA and CDR2 is SQIVND (reference sequence). The CDR3 covers 13 residues. Once obtained from cultured CD4+ T cells, the DNA was sequenced using the Oncomine TCR Beta short-read assay. Genomic DNA was taken out of cultured CD4+ T cells by extraction. TCRdb redid the calling of the PCR reads with MiXCR, one entry per CDR3 protein. The sample lists tens of thousands of distinct CDR3 sequences; around 65% were seen once. With respect to this clonotype: Antigen: not known.

Regarding treatment: 10-day PBMC culture with coronavirus spike peptide pools or control peptides (ViraFEST assay). Via ViraFEST, peptide pools expanded antigen-specific T cells before TCR sequencing. The chain recombines TRBV19 with TRBJ1-2; 9 bases are a match to TRBD1. This TCR was sampled from a human donor who had recovered from COVID-19. The sequenced sample was CD4+ T cells from blood, cultured in vitro. In DNA form, the CDR3 reads TGTGCCAGTAGGCCCGGGACAGGGCTTGGCTACACCTTC. Amino acid sequence: CASRPGTGLGYTF. Based on the CDR3 plus reference TRBV19 and TRBJ1-2, the full variable domain is DGGITQSPKYLFRKEGQNVTLSCEQNLNHDAMYWYRQDPGQGLRLIYYSQIVNDFQKGDIAEGYSVSREKKESFPLTVTSAQKNPTAFYLCASRPGTGLGYTFGSGTRLTVV.